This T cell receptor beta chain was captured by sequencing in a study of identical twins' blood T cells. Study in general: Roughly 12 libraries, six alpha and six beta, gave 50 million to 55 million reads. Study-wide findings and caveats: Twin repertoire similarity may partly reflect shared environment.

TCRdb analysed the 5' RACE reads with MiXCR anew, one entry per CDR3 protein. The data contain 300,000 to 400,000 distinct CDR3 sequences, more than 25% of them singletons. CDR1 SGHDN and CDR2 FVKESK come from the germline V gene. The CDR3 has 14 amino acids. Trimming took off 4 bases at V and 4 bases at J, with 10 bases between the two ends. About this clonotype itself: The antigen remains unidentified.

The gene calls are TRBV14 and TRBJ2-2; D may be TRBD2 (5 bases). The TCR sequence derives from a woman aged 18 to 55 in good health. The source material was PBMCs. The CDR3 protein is CASSLILATGELFF. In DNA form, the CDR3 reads TGTGCCAGCAGCCTAATCCTAGCCACCGGGGAGCTGTTTTTT.